These 21 T cell receptor beta chains were sequenced from one sample in a study of T cell responses to AZD1222 COVID-19 vaccine (dated by TCRdb to the early 2020s). Libraries were built with the immunoSEQ multiplex PCR assay. TCRdb stores this immuneACCESS table with in-frame sequences only. Part of the clones is absent; in the studies checked, under half of the shortfall reflects unresolved V genes, and no reason is known for the rest. Present in this sample are approximately 140,000 clones, roughly nine tenths of which were seen just once. The ten largest account for roughly 10% of the sample. The intended sense of this specimen's time point label: about 28 days (+/-7) after the second vaccine dose. Sequenced here: peripheral blood, sampled 28 days after the second AZD1222 dose. These receptors all come from an adult who received the AZD1222 COVID-19 vaccine.

The chain joins TRBV9 to TRBJ1-3, with a weak D call TRBD1 (6 bases). Trimming left V 0 bases short and J 4 bases short, with 11 bases between. Germline-derived CDR1 and CDR2 are SGDLS and YYNGEE. The CDR3 has 15 amino acids. This chain's CDR3 is CASSVGGAGGNTIYF. DNA of the CDR3: TGTGCCAGCAGCGTAGGGGGGGCAGGCGGAAACACCATATATTTT. The whole variable domain, remainder taken from reference TRBV9 and TRBJ1-3, is DSGVTQTPKHLITATGQRVTLRCSPRSGDLSVYWYQQSLDQGLQFLIQYYNGEERAKGNILERFSAQQFPDLHSELNLSSLELGDSALYFCASSVGGAGGNTIYFGEGSWLTVV.

The chain has TRBV19 and TRBJ1-1, with D maybe TRBD1 (5 bases). V was trimmed by 5 bases and J by 0 bases, leaving 10 bases between them. The CDR3 has 14 amino acids. Germline-derived CDR1 and CDR2 are LNHDA and SQIVND (reference sequence). The CDR3 sequence: CASSAGRMNTEAFF. CDR3 in DNA: TGTGCCAGTAGTGCAGGGAGAATGAACACTGAAGCTTTCTTT.

The chain combines TRBV2 with TRBJ2-1; the match to TRBD1 covers 7 bases. The CDR3 length is 14 residues. Trimming took 7 bases from V and 7 from J; bases not matched to a gene: 10. Germline lookup yields CDR1 SNHLY and CDR2 FYNNEI. CDR3 in amino acids: CASIRTGGPNEQFF. DNA for the CDR3: TGTGCCAGCATACGGACAGGCGGCCCGAATGAGCAGTTCTTC. Using reference TRBV2 and TRBJ2-1 for the parts outside the CDR3, the full variable domain is EPEVTQTPSHQVTQMGQEVILRCVPISNHLYFYWYRQILGQKVEFLVSFYNNEISEKSEIFDDQFSVERPDGSNFTLKIRSTKLEDSAMYFCASIRTGGPNEQFFGPGTRLTVL.

CDR3 nucleotide sequence: TGTGCCAGCAGTCCGGGACAGGGTTACGAGCAGTACTTC. Translated, it gives CASSPGQGYEQYF. The V and J genes are TRBV12-3 or TRBV12-4 and TRBJ2-7; 9 bases are shared with TRBD1. This CDR3 spans 13 amino acids. V lost 5 bases to trimming and J lost 4 bases; unmatched junction nucleotides: 3.

This chain uses TRBV4-2 with TRBJ1-2; the D gene is possibly TRBD1 (6 bases). Germline lookup yields CDR1 LGHNA and CDR2 YNFKEQ. V was shortened by 4 bases and J by 8 bases, with 14 bases between the two germline ends. The CDR3 sequence is 13 residues long. The CDR3 region has the DNA TGTGCCAGCAGCCTAGACCGGGGGCAGGGCTACACCTTC. Its protein is CASSLDRGQGYTF.

V is TRBV7-9 and J is TRBJ1-4; TRBD1 might be the D (5 bases). The CDR3 sequence is 16 residues long. CDR1 and CDR2 from the germline V gene are SEHNR and FQNEAQ (reference sequence). V dropped 7 bases and J dropped 0 bases, with 15 bases sitting between them. CDR3 coding DNA: TGTGCCAGCATACCTAGGGGTCCTGCAACTAATGAAAAACTGTTTTTT. Its translation is CASIPRGPATNEKLFF.

The genes are TRBV13 and TRBJ2-3; D might be TRBD1 (7 bases). There are 15 residues in the CDR3. In germline, CDR1 is PRHDT, CDR2 FYEKMQ (reference sequence). Trimming took 5 bases from V and 3 from J, leaving 15 bases between them. CDR3 DNA: TGTGCCAGCAGCCCCGACAGGGAGGATACAGATACGCAGTATTTT. This gives the protein CASSPDREDTDTQYF.

J is TRBJ1-1 and V is TRBV5-4; 7 nucleotides line up with TRBD1. This CDR3 comprises 14 residues. Germline V gene lookup returns CDR1 SGHNT and CDR2 YYREEE (reference sequence). After removal of 4 bases from V and 2 bases from J, the junction contained 5 bases not matched to a gene. Written as DNA, the CDR3 is TGTGCCAGCAGCACGACAGGGCTCAACACTGAAGCTTTCTTT. This translates into CASSTTGLNTEAFF.

This clone was found once. The chain is built from TRBV9 and TRBJ2-2, with D perhaps assigned TRBD1 or TRBD2 (5 bases each). Germline V gene sequence: CDR1 SGDLS, CDR2 YYNGEE. Trimming took off 4 bases at V and 5 bases at J, with 18 bases between the two ends. The CDR3 extends over 16 amino acids. CDR3 amino acids: CASSPRGRGVTGELFF. CDR3 DNA sequence: TGTGCCAGCAGCCCCAGAGGAAGGGGAGTTACCGGGGAGCTGTTTTTT.

V gene TRBV19 combines with J gene TRBJ1-5; D remains ambiguous. V lost 3 bases and J 0 bases, leaving 15 bases between the germline ends. Germline lookup yields CDR1 LNHDA and CDR2 SQIVND (reference sequence). The length of the CDR3 is 17 residues. The CDR3 region is CASSIWGTWYSNQPQHF. Here the CDR3 DNA reads TGTGCCAGTAGTATCTGGGGTACATGGTATAGCAATCAGCCCCAGCATTTT.

V is TRBV27 and J is TRBJ2-3; 8 bases map to TRBD2. The CDR3 loop spans 16 amino acids. V lost 5 bases, J lost 3 bases, and 10 bases stayed unmatched. Germline lookup yields CDR1 MNHEY and CDR2 SMNVEV (reference sequence). The CDR3 bases are TGTGCCAGCAGTCCACGGGCTAGCGGGTTAACAGATACGCAGTATTTT. It is translated as CASSPRASGLTDTQYF.

In its sample, this clone was seen a few times. The CDR3 here is CASSLVLKETQYF. CDR3 sequence (DNA): TGTGCCAGCAGCTTGGTACTAAAAGAGACCCAGTACTTC. The chain recombines TRBV5-4 with TRBJ2-5; D gene unclear. In germline, CDR1 is SGHNT, CDR2 YYREEE (reference sequence). V lost 0 bases and J 3 bases, leaving 6 bases between the germline ends. The CDR3 is 13 residues long.

The chain uses TRBV5-6 and TRBJ1-6; no clear D. This CDR3 is built from 18 residues. The V and J ends lost 3 bases and 0 bases respectively, with 16 bases between them. From germline, CDR1 is SGHDT and CDR2 YYEEEE. The CDR3 nucleotides read TGTGCCAGCAGCTCCTGGAACCCCTTACTCTCCTATAATTCACCCCTCCACTTT. Translation gives CASSSWNPLLSYNSPLHF.

V is TRBV27 and J is TRBJ1-2; 9 positions agree with TRBD1. The CDR3 has 15 residues. Trimming removed 4 bases from V and 11 bases from J; junction bases left unmatched: 14. Germline lookup yields CDR1 MNHEY and CDR2 SMNVEV (reference sequence). Here the CDR3 reads CASSSYRGRYLGYTF. The DNA of the CDR3 is TGTGCCAGCAGTTCTTACAGGGGGCGCTATCTTGGGTACACCTTC.

The chain is built from TRBV6-5 and TRBJ1-1; unclear D gene. The CDR3 loop spans 13 amino acids. The V gene's germline CDR1 is MNHEY and CDR2 SVGAGI. The V end was cut by 4 bases, the J end by 8 bases, with 14 bases between. The CDR3 region is CASSSPGTREAFF. The CDR3 coding sequence is TGTGCCAGCAGTTCGCCGGGAACCAGGGAAGCTTTCTTT.

The V gene is TRBV7-6, the J gene TRBJ1-3; 10 positions match TRBD1. J was trimmed by 3 bases and V by 5 bases; bases with no gene match: 7. The CDR3 runs to 16 residues. The germline V gene has CDR1 SGHVS and CDR2 FNYEAQ. The CDR3 loop reads CASSPDRGQVGNTIYF. CDR3 sequence (DNA): TGTGCCAGCAGCCCAGACAGGGGGCAAGTTGGAAACACCATATATTTT.

This clone was found once. The J gene is TRBJ1-5, the V gene TRBV15; 10 nucleotides line up with TRBD1. The CDR3 contains 18 residues. With 2 bases clipped from V and 0 bases from J, the junction kept 7 bases outside the gene matches. CDR1 is LNHNV, CDR2 YYDKDF, per germline (reference sequence). CDR3 nucleotide sequence: TGTGCCACCAGCAGAAATTTCGGGACAGGGGATAGCAATCAGCCCCAGCATTTT. Encoded protein: CATSRNFGTGDSNQPQHF.

The chain combines TRBV28 with TRBJ2-7; 10 positions agree with TRBD1. This CDR3 has 14 amino acids. Looked up from germline, CDR1 is MDHEN and CDR2 is SYDVKM. The junction had 5 bases not matched to a gene; V was cut back by 6 bases and J by 3 bases. CDR3 DNA sequence: TGTGCCAGCAGACCGGACAGGGGGAACTACGAGCAGTACTTC. This encodes CASRPDRGNYEQYF.

The V and J genes are TRBV6-2 or TRBV6-3 and TRBJ1-5; TRBD1 might be the D (6 bases). This CDR3 has 14 amino acids. The V end lost 5 bases, the J end lost 5 bases, and 13 bases lay between the germline ends. Germline-derived CDR1 and CDR2 are MNHEY and SVGEGT. DNA for the CDR3: TGTGCCAGCAGTGTGGACAGTGGCTATCAGCCCCAGCATTTT. Translation gives CASSVDSGYQPQHF.

Here the CDR3 reads CASSPSGGPVSSYNEQFF. CDR3 in DNA: TGTGCCAGCAGCCCAAGCGGGGGGCCGGTTAGCTCCTACAATGAGCAGTTCTTC. V and J are TRBV11-2 and TRBJ2-1; 9 nucleotides line up with TRBD2. Germline V CDR1 and CDR2: SGHAT, FQNNGV. This CDR3 has 18 residues. Unmatched junction bases numbered 11, after V lost 5 bases and J lost 0 bases.

The chain carries TRBV25-1 and TRBJ1-2; the D is unclear. Germline V gene lookup returns CDR1 MGHDK and CDR2 SYGVNS. The CDR3 is 13 residues long. Trimming pared 6 bases from V and 4 bases from J, leaving 12 bases between. The CDR3 DNA is TGTGCCAGCAGCGCAGGAACCTCCTATGGCTACACCTTC. It is translated as CASSAGTSYGYTF.